The clone carrying this T cell receptor (beta chain) was seen a single time. Its antigen is unidentified. This sample was taken from a study of Tregs in tolerant kidney transplant recipients. The study's findings and limits: This study did not directly address biological reproducibility. Few patients were studied, so findings need validation in larger groups. Tregs expanded with activated donor B cells seemed most donor-specific.

V was clipped by 4 bases and J by 5 bases; unmatched bases: 4. From germline, CDR1 is SGHDN and CDR2 FVKESK. This CDR3 comprises 13 residues. Thawed PBMCs were FACS-sorted into unstimulated CD4+CD25+CD127- regulatory T cells, CD4+CD25- non-regulatory cells, CD4 and CD8 cells. Clones were read by immunoSEQ multiplex PCR, and TCRdb kept only the in-frame ones, dropping some. The sample has approximately 16,000 clones; approximately 90% are singletons. The receptor's source is a human donor in good health. The sequenced sample was CD8+ T cells from blood. The chain joins TRBV14 to TRBJ1-2; 7 positions agree with TRBD1. CDR3 loop: CASSLGTVYGYTF. Here the CDR3 DNA reads TGTGCCAGCAGCCTTGGGACAGTTTATGGCTACACCTTC.